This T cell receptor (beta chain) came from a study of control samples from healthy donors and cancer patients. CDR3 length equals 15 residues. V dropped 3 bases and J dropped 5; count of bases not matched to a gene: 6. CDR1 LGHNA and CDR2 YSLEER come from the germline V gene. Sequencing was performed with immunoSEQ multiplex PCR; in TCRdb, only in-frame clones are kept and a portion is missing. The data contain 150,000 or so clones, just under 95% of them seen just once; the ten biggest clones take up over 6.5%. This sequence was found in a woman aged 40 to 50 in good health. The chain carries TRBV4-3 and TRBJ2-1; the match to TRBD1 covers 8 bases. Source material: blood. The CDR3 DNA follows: TGCGCCAGCAGCCACGGCAGGGGGCCCCACAATGAGCAGTTCTTC. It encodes CASSHGRGPHNEQFF.